This T cell receptor beta chain was identified in a study of response to subunit inactivated influenza vaccine. Regarding the study as a whole: Each seasonal flu vaccination may recruit only limited new T cells, authors suggested.

Comment on this clonotype: No antigen is known for it.

TCRdb reprocessed the RT-PCR reads via MiXCR and lists one record per CDR3 protein. The sample has about 780,000 distinct CDR3 sequences, roughly 18% seen once. V was shortened by 3 bases and J by 6 bases, with 20 bases between the two germline ends. Germline V gives CDR1 SEHNR, CDR2 FQNEAQ (reference sequence). CDR3 size: 17 residues. This clonotype was sampled from a man aged 50 to 60 who received an inactivated influenza vaccine. Sequenced here: PBMCs from blood, sampled roughly 5 days after vaccination. The J gene is TRBJ1-4, the V gene TRBV7-9; D gene uncertain. CDR3 DNA sequence: TGTGCCAGCAGCTTTAGACTTCCGGGCCTAAAAGATGAAAAACTGTTTTTT. As protein: CASSFRLPGLKDEKLFF.